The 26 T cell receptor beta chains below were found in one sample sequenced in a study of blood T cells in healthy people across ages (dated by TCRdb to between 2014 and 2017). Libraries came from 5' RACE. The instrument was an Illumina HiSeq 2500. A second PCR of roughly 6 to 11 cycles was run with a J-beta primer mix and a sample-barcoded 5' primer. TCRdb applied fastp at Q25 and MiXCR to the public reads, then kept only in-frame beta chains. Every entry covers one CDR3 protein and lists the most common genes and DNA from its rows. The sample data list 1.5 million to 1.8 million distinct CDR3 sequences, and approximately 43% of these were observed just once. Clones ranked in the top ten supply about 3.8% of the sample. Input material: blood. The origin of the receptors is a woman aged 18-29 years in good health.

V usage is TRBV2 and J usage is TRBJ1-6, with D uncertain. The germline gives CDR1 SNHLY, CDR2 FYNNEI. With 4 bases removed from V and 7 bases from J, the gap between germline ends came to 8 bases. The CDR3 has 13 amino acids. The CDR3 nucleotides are TGTGCCAGCAGTGGGACTTACAATTCACCCCTCCACTTT. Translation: CASSGTYNSPLHF.

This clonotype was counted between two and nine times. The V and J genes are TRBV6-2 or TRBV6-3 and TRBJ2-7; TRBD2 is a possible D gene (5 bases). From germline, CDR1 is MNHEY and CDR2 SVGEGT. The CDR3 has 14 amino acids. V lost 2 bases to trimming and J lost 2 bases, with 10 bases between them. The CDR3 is CASSYPTNPYEQYF. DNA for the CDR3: TGTGCCAGCAGTTACCCGACTAATCCCTACGAGCAGTACTTC.

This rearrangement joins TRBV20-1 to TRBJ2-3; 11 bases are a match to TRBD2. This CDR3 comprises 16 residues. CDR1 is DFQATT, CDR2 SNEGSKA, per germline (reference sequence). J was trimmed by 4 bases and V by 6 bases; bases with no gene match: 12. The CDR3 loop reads CSARRRSGGASDTQYF. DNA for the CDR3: TGCAGTGCGAGAAGGCGTAGCGGGGGGGCTTCAGATACGCAGTATTTT.

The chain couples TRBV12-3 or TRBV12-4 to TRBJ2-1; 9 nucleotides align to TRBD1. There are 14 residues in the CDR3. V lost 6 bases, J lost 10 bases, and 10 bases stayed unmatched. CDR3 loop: CASRRGQGTYEQFF. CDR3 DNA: TGTGCCAGCAGGAGGGGACAGGGAACCTACGAGCAGTTCTTC.

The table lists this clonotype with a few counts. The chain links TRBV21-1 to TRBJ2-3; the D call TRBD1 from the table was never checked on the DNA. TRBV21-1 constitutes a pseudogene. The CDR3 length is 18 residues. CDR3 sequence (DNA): TGTGCCAGCAGCACCCAGGACAGGGGGCTTCCTGTAACAGATACGCAGTATTTT. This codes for CASSTQDRGLPVTDTQYF.

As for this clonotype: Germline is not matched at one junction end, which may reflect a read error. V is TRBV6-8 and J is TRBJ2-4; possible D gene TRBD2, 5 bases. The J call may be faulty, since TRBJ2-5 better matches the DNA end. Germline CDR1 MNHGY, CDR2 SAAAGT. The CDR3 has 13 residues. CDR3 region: CTSSYTGEWTQYF. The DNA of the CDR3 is TGTACCAGCAGTTACACCGGGGAGTGGACCCAGTACTTC.

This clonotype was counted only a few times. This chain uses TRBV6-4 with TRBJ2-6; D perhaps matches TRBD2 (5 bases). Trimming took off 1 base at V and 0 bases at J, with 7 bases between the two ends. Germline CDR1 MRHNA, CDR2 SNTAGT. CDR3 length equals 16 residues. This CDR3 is CASSDWGVSGANVLTF. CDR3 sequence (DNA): TGTGCCAGCAGTGACTGGGGAGTCTCTGGGGCCAACGTCCTGACTTTC.

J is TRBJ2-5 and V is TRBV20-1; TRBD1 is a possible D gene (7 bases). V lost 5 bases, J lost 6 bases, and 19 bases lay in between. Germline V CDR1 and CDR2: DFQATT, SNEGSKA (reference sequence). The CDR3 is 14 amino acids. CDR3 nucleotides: TGCAGTGCTCTATCTAGGGGGCGCGGGAAGACCCAGTACTTC. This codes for CSALSRGRGKTQYF.

CDR3 coding DNA: TGTGCCAGCAGCCTACAGGAGCAGGATGACTACACCTTC. This sequence encodes CASSLQEQDDYTF. The chain joins TRBV27 to TRBJ1-2; D might be TRBD1 (5 bases). Germline V CDR1 and CDR2: MNHEY, SMNVEV (reference sequence). V lost 6 bases, J lost 10 bases, and 18 bases lay in between. This CDR3 region has 13 residues.

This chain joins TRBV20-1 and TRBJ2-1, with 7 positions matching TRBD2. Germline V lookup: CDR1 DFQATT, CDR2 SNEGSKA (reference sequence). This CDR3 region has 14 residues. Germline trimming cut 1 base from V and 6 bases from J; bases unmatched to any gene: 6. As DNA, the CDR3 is TGCAGTGCTAGAGGTTTGGGACTAACCAATGAGCAGTTCTTC. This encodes CSARGLGLTNEQFF.

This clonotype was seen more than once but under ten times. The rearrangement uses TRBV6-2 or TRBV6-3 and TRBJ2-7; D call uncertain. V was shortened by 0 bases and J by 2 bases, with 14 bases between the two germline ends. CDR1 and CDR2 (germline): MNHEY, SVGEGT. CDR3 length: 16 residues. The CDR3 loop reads CASSYSMRQAPYEQYF. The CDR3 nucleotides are TGTGCCAGCAGTTACTCCATGAGGCAGGCCCCCTACGAGCAGTACTTC.

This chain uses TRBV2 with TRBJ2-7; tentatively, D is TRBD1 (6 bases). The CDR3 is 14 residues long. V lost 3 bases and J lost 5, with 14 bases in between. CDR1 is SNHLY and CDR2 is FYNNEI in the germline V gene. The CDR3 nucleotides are TGTGCCAGCAGTGACGGTCAGGGGTCCAACGAGCAGTACTTC. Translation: CASSDGQGSNEQYF.

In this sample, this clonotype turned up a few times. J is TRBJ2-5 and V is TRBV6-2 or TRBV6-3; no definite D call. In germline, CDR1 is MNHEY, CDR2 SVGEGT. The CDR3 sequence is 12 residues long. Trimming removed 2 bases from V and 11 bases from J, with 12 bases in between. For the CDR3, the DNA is TGTGCCAGCAGTTACGGCCCGCAGGAGCAGTACTTC. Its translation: CASSYGPQEQYF.

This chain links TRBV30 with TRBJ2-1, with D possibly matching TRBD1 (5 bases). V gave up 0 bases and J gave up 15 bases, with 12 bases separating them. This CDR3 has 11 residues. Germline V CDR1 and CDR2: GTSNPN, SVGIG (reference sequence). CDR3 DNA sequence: TGTGCCTGGAGTGTTACAGGCCACGGGTTCTTC. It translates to CAWSVTGHGFF.

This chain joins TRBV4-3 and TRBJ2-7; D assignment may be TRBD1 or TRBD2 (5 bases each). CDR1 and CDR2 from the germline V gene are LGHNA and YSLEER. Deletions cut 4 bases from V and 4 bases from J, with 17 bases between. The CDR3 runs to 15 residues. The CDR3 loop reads CASSPGPPGRYEQYF. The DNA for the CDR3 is TGCGCCAGCAGCCCGGGACCGCCCGGTAGATACGAGCAGTACTTC.

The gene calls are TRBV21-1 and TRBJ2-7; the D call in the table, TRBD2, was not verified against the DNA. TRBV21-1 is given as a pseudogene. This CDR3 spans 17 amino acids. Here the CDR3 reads CASSKAPHGLLLYEQYF. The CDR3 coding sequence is TGTGCCAGCAGCAAAGCCCCCCATGGGCTCCTCCTTTACGAGCAGTACTTC.

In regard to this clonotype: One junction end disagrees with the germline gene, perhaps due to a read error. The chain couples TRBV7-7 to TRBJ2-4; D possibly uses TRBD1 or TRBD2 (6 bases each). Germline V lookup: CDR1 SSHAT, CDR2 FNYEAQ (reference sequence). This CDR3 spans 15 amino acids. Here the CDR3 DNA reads TGTGCTAGCAGCCGGCCGGGGGCGGCCAAAAACATTCAGTACTTC. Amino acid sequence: CASSRPGAAKNIQYF.

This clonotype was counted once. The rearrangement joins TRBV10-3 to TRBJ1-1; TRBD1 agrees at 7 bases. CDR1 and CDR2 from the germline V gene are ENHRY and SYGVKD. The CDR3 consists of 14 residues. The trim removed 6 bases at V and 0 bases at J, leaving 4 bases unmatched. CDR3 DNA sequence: TGTGCCATCAGGGACAGGCCTCTGAACACTGAAGCTTTCTTT. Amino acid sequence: CAIRDRPLNTEAFF.

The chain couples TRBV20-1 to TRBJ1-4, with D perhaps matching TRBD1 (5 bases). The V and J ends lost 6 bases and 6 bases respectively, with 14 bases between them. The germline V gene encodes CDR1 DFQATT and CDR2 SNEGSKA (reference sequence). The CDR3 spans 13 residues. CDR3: CSARQIADEKLFF. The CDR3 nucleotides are TGCAGTGCAAGACAGATCGCTGATGAAAAACTGTTTTTT.

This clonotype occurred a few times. This chain's CDR3 is CSASKGAGAVRTDTQYF. As DNA, the CDR3 is TGCAGTGCGAGCAAGGGAGCCGGAGCGGTGAGGACAGATACGCAGTATTTT. The chain combines TRBV20-1 with TRBJ2-3; D might be TRBD2 (5 bases). V shed 6 bases and J shed 3 bases, with 25 bases lying between them. The CDR3 totals 17 residues. CDR1 is DFQATT and CDR2 is SNEGSKA in the germline V gene (reference sequence).

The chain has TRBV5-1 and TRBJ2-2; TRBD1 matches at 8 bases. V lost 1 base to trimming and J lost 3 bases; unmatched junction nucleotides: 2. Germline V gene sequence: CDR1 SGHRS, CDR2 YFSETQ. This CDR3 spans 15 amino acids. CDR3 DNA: TGCGCCAGCAGCTTGAGGACAGGGTACACCGGGGAGCTGTTTTTT. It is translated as CASSLRTGYTGELFF.

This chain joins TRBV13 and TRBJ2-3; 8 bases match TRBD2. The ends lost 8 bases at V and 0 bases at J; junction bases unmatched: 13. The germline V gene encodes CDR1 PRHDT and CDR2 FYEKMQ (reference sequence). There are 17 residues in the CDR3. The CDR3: CASRDAGGPYSTDTQYF. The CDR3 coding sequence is TGTGCCAGCCGAGATGCGGGGGGTCCTTATAGCACAGATACGCAGTATTTT.

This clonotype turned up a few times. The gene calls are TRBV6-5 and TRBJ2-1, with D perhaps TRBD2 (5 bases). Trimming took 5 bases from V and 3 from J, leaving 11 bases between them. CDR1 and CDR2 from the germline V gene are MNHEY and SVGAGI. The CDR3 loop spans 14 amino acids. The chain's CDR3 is CASSPSAGYNEQFF. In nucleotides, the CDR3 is TGTGCCAGCAGTCCCAGTGCGGGCTACAATGAGCAGTTCTTC.

The CDR3 bases are TGCAGTGCTAGTGACTCGGGTCCAGCACCCACAGATACGCAGTATTTT. It yields the protein CSASDSGPAPTDTQYF. The chain combines TRBV20-1 with TRBJ2-3; no definite D call. With 3 bases removed from V and 2 bases from J, the gap between germline ends came to 18 bases. CDR1 DFQATT and CDR2 SNEGSKA come from the germline V gene (reference sequence). CDR3 length: 16 residues.

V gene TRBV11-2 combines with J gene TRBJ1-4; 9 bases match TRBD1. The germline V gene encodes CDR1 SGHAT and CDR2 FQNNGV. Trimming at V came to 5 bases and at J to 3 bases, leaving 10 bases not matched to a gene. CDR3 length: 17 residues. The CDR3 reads CASSPTGTGLANEKLFF. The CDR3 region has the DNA TGTGCCAGCAGCCCAACCGGGACAGGGCTAGCTAATGAAAAACTGTTTTTT.

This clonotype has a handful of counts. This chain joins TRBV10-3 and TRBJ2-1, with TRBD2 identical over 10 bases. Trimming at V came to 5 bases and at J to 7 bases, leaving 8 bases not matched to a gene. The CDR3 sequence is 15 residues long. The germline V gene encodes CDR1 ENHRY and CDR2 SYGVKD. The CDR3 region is CAISQPSGSGNEQFF. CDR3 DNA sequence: TGTGCCATCAGTCAACCTAGCGGGAGCGGGAATGAGCAGTTCTTC.